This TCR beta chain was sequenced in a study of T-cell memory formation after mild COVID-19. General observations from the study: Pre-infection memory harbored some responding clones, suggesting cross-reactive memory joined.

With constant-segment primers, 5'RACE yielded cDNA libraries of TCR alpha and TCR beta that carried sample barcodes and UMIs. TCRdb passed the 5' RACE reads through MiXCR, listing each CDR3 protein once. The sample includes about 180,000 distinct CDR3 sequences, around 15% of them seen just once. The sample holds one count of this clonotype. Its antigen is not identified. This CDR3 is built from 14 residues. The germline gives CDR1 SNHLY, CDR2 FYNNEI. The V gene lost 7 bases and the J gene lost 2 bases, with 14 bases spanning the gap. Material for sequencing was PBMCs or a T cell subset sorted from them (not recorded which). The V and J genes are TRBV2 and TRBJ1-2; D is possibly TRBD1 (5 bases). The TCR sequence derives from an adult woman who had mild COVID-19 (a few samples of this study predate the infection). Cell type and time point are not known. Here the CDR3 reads CASKVQAPNYGYTF. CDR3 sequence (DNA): TGTGCCAGCAAGGTACAGGCCCCGAACTATGGCTACACCTTC.